This T cell receptor (beta chain) was sequenced in a study of control samples from healthy donors and cancer patients. J was trimmed by 3 bases and V by 6 bases; bases with no gene match: 5. This CDR3 contains 14 residues. Germline-derived CDR1 and CDR2 are SNHLY and FYNNEI. Libraries were prepared by immunoSEQ multiplex PCR; TCRdb keeps only in-frame clonotypes and omits some of them. The sample consists of about 54,000 clones, around 97% of them appearing once. This clonotype originated in a woman aged 25 to 39 in good health. Input material: blood. The chain links TRBV2 to TRBJ1-1; 9 nucleotides agree with TRBD1. The CDR3 DNA is TGTGCCAGCAGGATGACAGGGGGGGACACTGAAGCTTTCTTT. Protein: CASRMTGGDTEAFF.